This T cell receptor (beta chain) was recovered during a study of cutaneous CD30+ T cell lymphoproliferative disorder and hepatitis E listed by TCRdb under 2018. On this clone itself: Its antigen remains unidentified. No much larger clone is present one base from it, and per-base qualities are unavailable.

Receptors were amplified or captured by the immunoSEQ multiplex PCR assay. The clones in this table, taken by TCRdb from immuneACCESS, are in-frame only. Not every clone is retained; where verified, under half of the shortfall comes from an unresolved V gene, and the cause of the rest is unknown. For this sample the table gives 900 to 1,100 clones, of which about 86% were detected only once. 73% of the sample goes to the ten largest clones. Including cysteine and phenylalanine, the CDR3 has 16 amino acids. Only the CDR3 DNA is retained, 48 bases long and in frame from the first base. The germline V gene yields SNHLY for CDR1 and FYNNEI for CDR2. V sheds 4 bases and J sheds 1 base, leaving 14 bases between their ends.

Sequences were obtained from skin tissue. This receptor was obtained from a human donor with a cutaneous T cell lymphoproliferative disorder associated with hepatitis E virus. The V gene is TRBV2 and the J gene is TRBJ1-3; TRBD1 could be the D gene, as 5 bases match. Here the CDR3 is given as CASSGETVYSGNTIYF. The base sequence is TGTGCCAGCAGTGGTGAGACAGTATATTCTGGAAACACCATATATTTT.